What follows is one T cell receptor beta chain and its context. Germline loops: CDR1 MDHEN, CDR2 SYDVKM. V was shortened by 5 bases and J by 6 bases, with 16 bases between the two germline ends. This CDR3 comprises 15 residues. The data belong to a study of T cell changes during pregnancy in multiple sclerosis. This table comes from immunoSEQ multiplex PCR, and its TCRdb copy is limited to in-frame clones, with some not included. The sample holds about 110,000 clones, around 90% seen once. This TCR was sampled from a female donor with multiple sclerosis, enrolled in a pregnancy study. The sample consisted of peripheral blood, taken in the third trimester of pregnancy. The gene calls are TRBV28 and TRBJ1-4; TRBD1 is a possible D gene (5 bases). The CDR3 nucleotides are TGTGCCAGCAGTCGTCGACAGACACGACATGAAAAACTGTTTTTT. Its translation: CASSRRQTRHEKLFF.